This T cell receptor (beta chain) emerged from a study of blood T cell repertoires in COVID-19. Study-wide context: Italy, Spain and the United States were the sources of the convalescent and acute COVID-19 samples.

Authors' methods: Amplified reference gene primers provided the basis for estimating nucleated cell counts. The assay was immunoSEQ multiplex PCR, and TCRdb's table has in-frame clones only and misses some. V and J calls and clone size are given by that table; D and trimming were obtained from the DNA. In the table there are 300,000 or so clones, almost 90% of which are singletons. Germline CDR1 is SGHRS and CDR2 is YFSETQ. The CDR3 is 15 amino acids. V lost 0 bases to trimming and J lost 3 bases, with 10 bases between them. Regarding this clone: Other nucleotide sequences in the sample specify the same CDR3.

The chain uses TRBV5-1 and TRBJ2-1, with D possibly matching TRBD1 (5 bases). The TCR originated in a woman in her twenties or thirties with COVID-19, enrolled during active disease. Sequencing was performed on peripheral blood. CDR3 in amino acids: CASSLGAGIYNEQFF. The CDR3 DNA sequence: TGCGCCAGCAGCTTGGGGGCAGGGATCTACAATGAGCAGTTCTTC.